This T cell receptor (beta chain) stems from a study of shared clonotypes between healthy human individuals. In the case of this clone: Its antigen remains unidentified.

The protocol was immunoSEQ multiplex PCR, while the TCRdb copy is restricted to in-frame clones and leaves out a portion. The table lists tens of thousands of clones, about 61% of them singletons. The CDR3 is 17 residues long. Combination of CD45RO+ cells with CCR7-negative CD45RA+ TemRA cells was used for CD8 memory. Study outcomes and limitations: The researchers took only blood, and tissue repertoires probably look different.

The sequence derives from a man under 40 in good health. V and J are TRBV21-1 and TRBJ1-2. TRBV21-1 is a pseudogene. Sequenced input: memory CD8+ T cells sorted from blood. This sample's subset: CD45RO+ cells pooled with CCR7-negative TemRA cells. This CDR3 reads CASSKRMSQAGGYGYTF. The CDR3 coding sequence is TGTGCCAGCAGCAAACGGATGAGTCAGGCAGGAGGGTATGGCTACACCTTC.